This paragraph covers one T cell receptor beta chain sequence. Sequencing used immunoSEQ multiplex PCR; TCRdb keeps in-frame clones, though not all of them. The sample shows approximately 280,000 clones, around 88% of them seen only once. The sample originates from a study of blood T cell repertoires in COVID-19. Germline CDR1 is MGHDK and CDR2 is SYGVNS. V shed 3 bases, J shed 4 bases, and the junction held 11 bases outside the gene matches. The CDR3 contains 16 residues. This sequence was found in a man between 35 and 55 years old with acute or convalescent COVID-19. The chain recombines TRBV25-1 with TRBJ1-2; 7 bases line up with TRBD1. Sample: peripheral blood. The CDR3 loop is CASSDPRTGDVYGYTF. The CDR3 DNA is TGTGCCAGCAGTGACCCCCGGACAGGCGACGTCTATGGCTACACCTTC.